This is a list of T cell receptor beta chains from one sample in a study of beta chain features in type 1 diabetes. Method: immunoSEQ multiplex PCR; TCRdb's copy keeps in-frame clones and lacks some. This table holds hundreds of thousands of clones, roughly 16% found once. Sequenced input: naive CD4+ T cells from blood. Receptors originate from a young woman in good health. Each CDR3 is given with its conserved first and last residue. The D gene is left open where the match is weak. Size is omitted from some rows. Given values are once, few, many or a class for expanded clones.

TRBJ2-6	-	TRBD1	TRBV5-6	CASSPTTGGSGANVLTF	TGTGCCAGCAGCCCAACAACAGGGGGCTCTGGGGCCAACGTCCTGACTTTC
TRBJ2-3	-	TRBD2	TRBV10-3	CAISRTSSTDTQYF	TGTGCCATCAGCAGGACTAGCAGCACAGATACGCAGTATTTT
TRBJ1-4	few	TRBD1	TRBV11-2	CASSLVATGSEKLFF	TGTGCCAGCAGCTTAGTGGCGACAGGGAGCGAAAAACTGTTTTTT
TRBJ2-5	few	-	TRBV2	CASSRGLETQYF	TGTGCCAGCAGCAGGGGTCTAGAGACCCAGTACTTC
TRBJ1-5	-	-	TRBV15	CATSRAPMKEGLSNQPQHF	TGTGCCACCAGCAGGGCTCCAATGAAGGAAGGGTTAAGTAATCAGCCCCAGCATTTT
TRBJ2-2	-	TRBD1	TRBV28	CASSLGDRGYTGELFF	TGTGCCAGCAGTTTAGGGGACAGGGGATACACCGGGGAGCTGTTTTTT
TRBJ2-3	few	-	TRBV27	CASSFRRGDTQYF	TGTGCCAGCAGTTTTCGTAGGGGAGACACGCAGTATTTT
TRBJ2-7	few	TRBD2	TRBV19	CASSIRGLAGGPSYEQYF	TGTGCCAGTAGTATCCGAGGACTAGCGGGAGGGCCGTCCTACGAGCAGTACTTC
TRBJ2-5	few	TRBD1	TRBV7-9	CASSPGTGQETQYF	TGTGCCAGCAGCCCCGGGACAGGCCAAGAGACCCAGTACTTC
TRBJ2-6	-	-	TRBV10-3	CASISGQTGANVLTF	TGTGCCAGCATATCTGGACAAACTGGGGCCAACGTCCTGACTTTC
TRBJ1-4	few	-	TRBV4-3	CASSQEQAATNEKLFF	TGCGCCAGCAGCCAAGAACAGGCTGCAACTAATGAAAAACTGTTTTTT
TRBJ2-1	many	-	TRBV10-3	CAISGPDTKAGNEQFF	TGTGCCATCAGTGGACCCGACACCAAGGCGGGGAATGAGCAGTTCTTC
TRBJ2-5	few	-	TRBV7-9	CASSMYQETQYF	TGTGCCAGCAGCATGTACCAAGAGACCCAGTACTTC
TRBJ2-2	-	TRBD2	TRBV14	CASSQSGVNTGELFF	TGTGCCAGCAGCCAAAGCGGGGTGAACACCGGGGAGCTGTTTTTT
TRBJ2-4	-	-	TRBV10-3	CAISDKAKNIQYF	TGTGCCATCAGTGATAAGGCCAAAAACATTCAGTACTTC
TRBJ2-1	few	TRBD1	TRBV19	CASSTRKGARAYNEQFF	TGTGCCAGTAGTACGCGCAAGGGGGCTAGGGCCTACAATGAGCAGTTCTTC
TRBJ2-7	-	-	TRBV29-1	CSVVTAESSSEQYF	TGCAGCGTCGTCACAGCTGAAAGCTCCTCCGAGCAGTACTTC
TRBJ2-7	few	TRBD2	TRBV10-3	CAISRLAGTYEQYF	TGTGCCATCAGTCGACTAGCGGGTACCTACGAGCAGTACTTC
TRBJ2-3	few	TRBD2	TRBV28	CASSSGLAGSTDTQYF	TGTGCCAGCAGTTCGGGACTAGCGGGCAGCACAGATACGCAGTATTTT
TRBJ2-1	-	-	TRBV14	CASSQVHGGQFF	TGTGCCAGCAGCCAAGTTCACGGGGGGCAGTTCTTC
TRBJ1-2	few	-	TRBV6-1	CASSEVKGAYGYTF	TGTGCCAGCAGTGAAGTAAAGGGTGCCTATGGCTACACCTTC
TRBJ2-3	-	-	TRBV28	CASSLFGITDTQYF	TGTGCCAGCAGTTTATTCGGAATAACAGATACGCAGTATTTT
TRBJ2-7	few	TRBD2	TRBV5-6	CASSRTSGRVYEQYF	TGTGCCAGCAGCAGGACTAGCGGGAGGGTGTACGAGCAGTACTTC
TRBJ2-5	few	-	TRBV6-6	CASSNPRGETQYF	TGTGCCAGCAGCAACCCCCGGGGGGAGACCCAGTACTTC
TRBJ1-1	-	-	TRBV7-9	CASSLISNTEAFF	TGTGCCAGCAGCTTAATATCCAACACTGAAGCTTTCTTT
TRBJ1-2	-	-	TRBV4-1	CASSQDQYGYTF	TGCGCCAGCAGCCAAGATCAGTATGGCTACACCTTC
TRBJ2-1	few	TRBD2	TRBV4-3	CASSQYQTSGTKRQFF	TGCGCCAGCAGCCAATACCAGACTAGCGGGACAAAACGGCAGTTCTTC
TRBJ2-6	many	-	TRBV23-1	CASSQRDSRWANVLTF	TGCGCCAGCAGTCAACGCGACAGCCGCTGGGCCAACGTCCTGACTTTC
TRBJ2-7	-	TRBD1	TRBV19	CASSIRAGGNEQYF	TGTGCCAGTAGTATCAGGGCAGGGGGCAACGAGCAGTACTTC
TRBJ2-1	-	TRBD2	TRBV4-3	CASSQGAGGDNEQFF	TGCGCCAGCAGCCAAGGAGCGGGAGGAGATAATGAGCAGTTCTTC
TRBJ1-1	few	-	TRBV15	CATSRAPQGPEAFF	TGTGCCACCAGCAGAGCCCCCCAGGGCCCTGAAGCTTTCTTT
TRBJ2-3	-	-	TRBV25-1	CASSGPGFFQYF	TGTGCCAGCAGTGGACCGGGATTCTTCCAGTATTTT
TRBJ2-3	few	-	TRBV29-1	CSVAGTNPDTQYF	TGCAGCGTTGCTGGGACGAACCCCGATACGCAGTATTTT
TRBJ1-1	-	TRBD1	TRBV18	CASSPGTGMNTEAFF	TGTGCCAGCTCACCCGGGACAGGGATGAACACTGAAGCTTTCTTT
TRBJ2-5	-	-	TRBV19	CASSLPQETQYF	TGTGCCAGTAGCCTTCCGCAAGAGACCCAGTACTTC
TRBJ2-7	few	-	TRBV5-1	CASSLGGVPSYEQYF	TGCGCCAGCAGCTTGGGGGGAGTGCCTTCCTACGAGCAGTACTTC
TRBJ2-6	-	-	TRBV9	CASSAPGGGANVLTF	TGTGCCAGCAGCGCACCAGGTGGCGGGGCCAACGTCCTGACTTTC
TRBJ2-7	-	TRBD1	TRBV15	CATSTEQGGSYEQYF	TGTGCCACCAGCACTGAACAGGGGGGCTCCTACGAGCAGTACTTC
TRBJ2-2	-	-	TRBV19	CATRAVGGTGELFF	TGTGCCACCCGGGCCGTCGGAGGGACCGGGGAGCTGTTTTTT
TRBJ2-7	-	TRBD1	TRBV6-5	CASRYAGTETYEQYF	TGTGCCAGCAGATACGCCGGGACAGAGACCTACGAGCAGTACTTC
TRBJ2-3	few	-	TRBV5-1	CASSLGSSTDTQYF	TGCGCCAGCAGCTTGGGCTCTAGCACAGATACGCAGTATTTT
TRBJ2-3	-	-	TRBV28	CASSLSSSGSWADTQYF	TGTGCCAGCAGTTTAAGCTCCTCCGGGAGTTGGGCAGATACGCAGTATTTT
TRBJ1-2	-	-	TRBV28	CASRQDSNYGYTF	TGTGCCAGCAGACAAGACAGTAACTATGGCTACACCTTC
TRBJ2-7	-	TRBD1	TRBV18	CASSPFDRGHYEQYF	TGTGCCAGCTCACCTTTCGACAGGGGGCACTACGAGCAGTACTTC
TRBJ2-1	-	-	TRBV11-2	CASSLDLIGGLAGDYNEQFF	TGTGCCAGCAGCTTAGATCTTATCGGAGGGCTCGCAGGGGATTACAATGAGCAGTTCTTC
TRBJ2-1	-	TRBD2	TRBV4-2	CASSQALLAGGYNEQFF	TGTGCCAGCAGCCAAGCCCTACTAGCGGGTGGATACAATGAGCAGTTCTTC